The sequence of this TCR beta chain was determined in a study of blood T cell repertoires in COVID-19. Study background: Donors in the United States, Italy and Spain gave samples during acute or convalescent COVID-19. T cells, B-cell-depleted T cells, or PBMCs supplied cDNA or gDNA.

In the original analysis: Estimation of nucleated cell counts was performed using reference gene primer amplification. The table came from immunoSEQ multiplex PCR; TCRdb's copy has only in-frame clones and leaves some out. V, J and clone size are taken as reported in that table, and D and trimming were inferred from the DNA itself. In the table there are about 180,000 clones, around 88% of which are singletons. Input material: peripheral blood. The sequence derives from a woman in her 30s with acute or convalescent COVID-19.

The DNA of the CDR3 is TGCAGTGCTAGTACGATCCGGGGACTAGCGGCAGATACGCAGTATTTT. As protein: CSASTIRGLAADTQYF. The chain recombines TRBV20-1 with TRBJ2-3, with 11 bases lining up with TRBD2. Germline trimming cut 3 bases from V and 4 bases from J; bases unmatched to any gene: 9. In germline, CDR1 is DFQATT, CDR2 SNEGSKA (reference sequence). The CDR3 totals 16 residues.